This TCR beta chain emerged from a study of patients and donors after allogeneic stem cell transplantation. The V gene's germline CDR1 is LGHNA and CDR2 YNFKEQ. The CDR3 length is 15 residues. Trimming cost V 4 bases and J 4 bases; bases outside gene matches: 4. MiXCR was run by TCRdb on the RT-PCR reads, yielding one entry per CDR3 protein. This table has 920,000 or so distinct CDR3 sequences, about a sixth appearing once. Sequenced material: blood, either unsorted or a sorted T cell fraction (not recorded which). The chain links TRBV4-2 to TRBJ2-1; 10 bases agree with TRBD2. The source of this sequence is a human donor who was either an allogeneic HSCT recipient or a stem cell or donor lymphocyte infusion donor (not recorded which). It is not recorded whose cells these are; they may come from a transplant donor. The CDR3 DNA follows: TGTGCCAGCAGCCCCCTAGCGGGGGAATACAATGAGCAGTTCTTC. It translates to CASSPLAGEYNEQFF.